A single sample is the source of the 2 T cell receptor beta chains below, sequenced in a study of OX40 agonist ivuxolimab in advanced cancers. Sequencing used immunoSEQ multiplex PCR; TCRdb keeps in-frame clones, though not all of them. The table records around 20,000 clones, under 85% of them present only once. The sequences come from CD4+ or CD8+ T cells sorted from blood, collected in a trial of the OX40 agonist ivuxolimab. The receptors were sampled from an adult with an advanced solid tumor such as melanoma, head and neck, liver or kidney cancer.

J is TRBJ2-7 and V is TRBV5-4, with 9 bases fitting TRBD2. The V gene end was trimmed by 2 bases and the J gene end by 6 bases; junction bases not matched to a gene: 6. Looked up from germline, CDR1 is SGHNT and CDR2 is YYREEE (reference sequence). CDR3 size: 14 residues. The CDR3: CASSFGGGGFEQYF. Here the CDR3 DNA reads TGTGCCAGCAGCTTTGGCGGGGGGGGTTTCGAGCAGTACTTC.

The rearrangement links TRBV2 to TRBJ1-1, with D possibly TRBD1 on 6 matching bases. The germline V and J ends were trimmed by 9 bases and 0 bases, with 14 bases remaining between them. Germline lookup yields CDR1 SNHLY and CDR2 FYNNEI. This CDR3 is built from 14 residues. The CDR3: CAREGGTVNTEAFF. The CDR3, as DNA: TGTGCCAGGGAAGGGGGGACGGTGAACACTGAAGCTTTCTTT.